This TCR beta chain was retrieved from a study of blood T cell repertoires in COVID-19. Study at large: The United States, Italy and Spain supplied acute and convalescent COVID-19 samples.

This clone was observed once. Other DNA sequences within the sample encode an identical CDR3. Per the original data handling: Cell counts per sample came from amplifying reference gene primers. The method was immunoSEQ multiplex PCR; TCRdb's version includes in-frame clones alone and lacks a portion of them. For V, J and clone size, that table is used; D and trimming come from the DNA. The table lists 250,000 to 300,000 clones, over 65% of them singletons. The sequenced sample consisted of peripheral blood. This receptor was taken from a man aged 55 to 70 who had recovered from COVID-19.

CDR3 bases: TGTGCCAGCAGTGAAGCGGGGGGGACAGATACGCAGTATTTT. This sequence encodes CASSEAGGTDTQYF. The chain employs TRBV6-1 and TRBJ2-3; 7 bases agree with TRBD2. The V segment lost 0 bases and the J segment 3 bases; nucleotides outside the gene matches: 0. The germline gives CDR1 MNHNS, CDR2 SASEGT. The CDR3 length is 14 residues.